The TCR beta chain described here comes from a study of T-cell memory formation after mild COVID-19. Background on the study: Across donors, TCR clusters were largely donor specific. The study, taken as a whole, reports: Cross-reactive memory appears to have joined, as suggested by some responding clones showing up in pre-infection memory. Clones that contracted from day 15 to 85 had balanced CD4/CD8; later expanders were CD4+ biased. Unconfirmed was the SARS-CoV-2 specificity of second-wave clones that peaked on day 37.

This clonotype was detected a few times. The antigen is unknown. The length of the CDR3 is 15 residues. The V end was cut by 4 bases, the J end by 1 base, with 14 bases between. Germline assignment: CDR1 SGHRS and CDR2 YFSETQ. Using its own MiXCR run on the 5' RACE reads, TCRdb lists one record per CDR3 protein. The sample carries 300,000 to 350,000 distinct CDR3 sequences, approximately 14% recorded once. The sample consisted of PBMCs or a T cell subset sorted from them (not recorded which). This chain joins TRBV5-1 and TRBJ1-1; D remains unclear. The source is a man aged 18 to 29 who had mild COVID-19 (a few samples of this study predate the infection). Cell type and time point are not known. CDR3 region: CASSDIGMGNTEAFF. As DNA, the CDR3 is TGCGCCAGCAGCGACATAGGGATGGGGAACACTGAAGCTTTCTTT.